This T cell receptor (beta chain) was captured by sequencing in a study of beta chain features in type 1 diabetes. Notes on this clone: The antigen remains unidentified.

The CDR3 runs 15 residues. Trimming removed 4 bases from V and 2 bases from J; junction bases left unmatched: 4. The germline V gene has CDR1 SGHTA and CDR2 FQGNSA. As every portion of the isolated RNA was reverse transcribed, the sequencing read expressed TCRB transcripts. Profiling relied on immunoSEQ multiplex PCR, and the TCRdb table lists in-frame clones only, not all of them. The profile shows 130,000 to 150,000 clones, roughly 7.2% of them singletons. Findings of the study overall: There was a possibility that cDNA sequencing over-represented cells with high TCR expression. In the patient group, naive, central memory and Treg TCRB repertoires seemed more alike than in the healthy donor group.

Sequenced input: central memory CD4+ T cells from blood. The chain has TRBV7-2 and TRBJ2-3; 9 bases align to TRBD2. The origin of this receptor is a woman aged 30 to 39 in good health. The CDR3 loop is CASSSTSGLTDTQYF. CDR3 DNA: TGTGCCAGCAGCTCGACTAGCGGACTCACAGATACGCAGTATTTT.